This TCR beta chain is drawn from a study of T cell responses to AZD1222 COVID-19 vaccine. Second-dose intervals of approximately 4 or approximately 12 weeks were pooled. Study-wide points: The donor group comprised mostly white British people and more females; the analysis possibly underestimated clonal diversity. The CD4 TCRs associated with vaccination extended across spike and predominated at 160-218 and 743-854. Scientists sampled the repertoires only once the peak T cell response had passed.

A remark on this clone: As yet, its antigen is unknown.

Trimming pared 6 bases from V and 3 bases from J, leaving 15 bases between. The CDR3 consists of 14 residues. Germline CDR1 is SNHLY and CDR2 is FYNNEI. Data came from immunoSEQ multiplex PCR; TCRdb stores just in-frame clones and leaves some out. The sample yields about 140,000 clones, around nine tenths seen once. This clonotype originated in an adult who received the AZD1222 COVID-19 vaccine. The source material was peripheral blood, sampled 28 days after the second AZD1222 dose. V usage is TRBV2 and J usage is TRBJ2-7; D unclear. The CDR3 nucleotides are TGTGCCAGCAGCCATCCGAACAGTTACTACGAGCAGTACTTC. This codes for CASSHPNSYYEQYF.